The source of this T cell receptor beta chain is a study of blood T cell repertoires in COVID-19. Across the study: Acute and convalescent COVID-19 specimens originated in the United States, Italy and Spain.

CDR1 and CDR2 from the germline V gene are MNHEY and SMNVEV (reference sequence). The CDR3 loop spans 11 amino acids. V lost 4 bases to trimming and J lost 7 bases, with 7 bases between them. Participant-given clinical history determined each cohort assignment. Only in-frame clones appear in the TCRdb table, and some are missing; sequencing was by immunoSEQ multiplex PCR. The data show approximately 300,000 clones, with around 92% seen just once and roughly 10% held by the top ten. This clonotype originated in a woman aged 25 to 39 who had recovered from COVID-19. Sequencing was carried out using PBMCs or T cells enriched from blood (not recorded which). This chain joins TRBV27 and TRBJ1-1, with D hard to call. CDR3 loop: CASSWGDEAFF. CDR3 nucleotide sequence: TGTGCCAGCAGTTGGGGAGATGAAGCTTTCTTT.